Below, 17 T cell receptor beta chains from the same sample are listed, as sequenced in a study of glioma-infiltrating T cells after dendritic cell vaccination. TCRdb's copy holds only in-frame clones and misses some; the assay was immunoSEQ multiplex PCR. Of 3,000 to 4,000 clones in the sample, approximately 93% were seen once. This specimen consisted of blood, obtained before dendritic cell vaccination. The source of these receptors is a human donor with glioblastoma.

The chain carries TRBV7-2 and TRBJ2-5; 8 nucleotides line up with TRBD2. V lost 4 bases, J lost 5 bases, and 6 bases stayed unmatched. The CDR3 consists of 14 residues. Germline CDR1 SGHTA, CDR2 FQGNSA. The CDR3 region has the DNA TGTGCCAGCAGCTGGAGCGGGAGCGGCGAGACCCAGTACTTC. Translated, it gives CASSWSGSGETQYF.

The CDR3 reads CASGGGLGPQHF. The CDR3 nucleotides read TGTGCCAGTGGGGGGGGACTAGGGCCCCAGCATTTT. V usage is TRBV19 and J usage is TRBJ1-5; D may be TRBD1 (5 bases). CDR3 size: 12 residues. The V gene's germline CDR1 is LNHDA and CDR2 SQIVND (reference sequence). V lost 8 bases to trimming and J lost 9 bases, with 14 bases between them. Full variable domain (rest looked up from reference TRBV19 and TRBJ1-5): DGGITQSPKYLFRKEGQNVTLSCEQNLNHDAMYWYRQDPGQGLRLIYYSQIVNDFQKGDIAEGYSVSREKKESFPLTVTSAQKNPTAFYLCASGGGLGPQHFGDGTRLSIL.

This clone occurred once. The CDR3 region is CASSEAIRTAYNEQFF. The CDR3 DNA reads as TGTGCCAGCAGTGAAGCTATACGGACTGCCTACAATGAGCAGTTCTTC. The chain links TRBV2 to TRBJ2-1; the D gene is possibly TRBD2 (5 bases). Germline CDR1 is SNHLY and CDR2 is FYNNEI. Trimming pared 0 bases from V and 2 bases from J, leaving 11 bases between. The CDR3 extends over 16 amino acids.

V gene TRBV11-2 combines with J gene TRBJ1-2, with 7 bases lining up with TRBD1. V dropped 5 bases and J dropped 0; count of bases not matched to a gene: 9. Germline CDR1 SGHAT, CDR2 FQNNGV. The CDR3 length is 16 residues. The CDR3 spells CASSTASGTANYGYTF. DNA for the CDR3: TGTGCCAGCAGCACAGCCTCCGGGACAGCTAACTATGGCTACACCTTC.

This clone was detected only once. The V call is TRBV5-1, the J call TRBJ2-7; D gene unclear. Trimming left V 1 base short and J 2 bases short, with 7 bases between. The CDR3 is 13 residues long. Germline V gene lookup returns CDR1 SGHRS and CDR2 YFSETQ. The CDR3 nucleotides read TGCGCCAGCAGCTTGACCGAGACCTACGAGCAGTACTTC. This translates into CASSLTETYEQYF. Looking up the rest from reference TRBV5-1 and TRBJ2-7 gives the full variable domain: KAGVTQTPRYLIKTRGQQVTLSCSPISGHRSVSWYQQTPGQGLQFLFEYFSETQRNKGNFPGRFSGRQFSNSRSEMNVSTLELGDSALYLCASSLTETYEQYFGPGTRLTVT.

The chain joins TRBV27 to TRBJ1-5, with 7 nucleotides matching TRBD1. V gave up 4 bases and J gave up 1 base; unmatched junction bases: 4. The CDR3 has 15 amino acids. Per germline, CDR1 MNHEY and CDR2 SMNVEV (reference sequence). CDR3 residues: CASSSGTVSNQPQHF. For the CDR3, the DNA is TGTGCCAGCAGTTCCGGGACAGTAAGCAATCAGCCCCAGCATTTT.

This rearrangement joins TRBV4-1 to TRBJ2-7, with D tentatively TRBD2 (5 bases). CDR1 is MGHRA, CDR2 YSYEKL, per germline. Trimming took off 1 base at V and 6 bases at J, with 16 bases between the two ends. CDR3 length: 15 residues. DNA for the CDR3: TGCGCCAGCAGCCAAGTTCCCGGAGGTTCCGGCGAGCAGTACTTC. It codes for CASSQVPGGSGEQYF.

The DNA of the CDR3 is TGTGCCAGCAGCCAACTAGGTGAAAAACTGTTTTTT. It specifies CASSQLGEKLFF. This chain uses TRBV4-2 with TRBJ1-4; the D is unclear. Trimming stripped 2 bases from V and 7 bases from J, with 5 bases between. The CDR3 has 12 amino acids. From germline, CDR1 is LGHNA and CDR2 YNFKEQ.

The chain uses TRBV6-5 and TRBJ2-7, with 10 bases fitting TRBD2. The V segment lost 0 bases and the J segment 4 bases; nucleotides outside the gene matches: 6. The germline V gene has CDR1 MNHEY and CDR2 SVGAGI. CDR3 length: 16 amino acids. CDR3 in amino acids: CASSYSSSGSGYEQYF. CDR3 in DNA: TGTGCCAGCAGTTACTCATCTAGCGGGAGTGGTTACGAGCAGTACTTC.

The DNA for the CDR3 is TGTGCCAGTAGCTTAGGAACAGGGGGTGATGTAGAGACCCAGTACTTC. This encodes CASSLGTGGDVETQYF. The chain has TRBV19 and TRBJ2-5; 8 positions match TRBD1. Looked up from germline, CDR1 is LNHDA and CDR2 is SQIVND (reference sequence). There are 16 residues in the CDR3. The V and J ends lost 6 bases and 4 bases, in that order; junction bases with no gene match: 13.

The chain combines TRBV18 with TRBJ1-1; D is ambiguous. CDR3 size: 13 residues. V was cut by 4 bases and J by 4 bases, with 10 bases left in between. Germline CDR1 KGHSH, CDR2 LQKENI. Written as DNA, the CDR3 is TGTGCCAGCTCACTCAGAGGAAGCACTGAAGCTTTCTTT. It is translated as CASSLRGSTEAFF.

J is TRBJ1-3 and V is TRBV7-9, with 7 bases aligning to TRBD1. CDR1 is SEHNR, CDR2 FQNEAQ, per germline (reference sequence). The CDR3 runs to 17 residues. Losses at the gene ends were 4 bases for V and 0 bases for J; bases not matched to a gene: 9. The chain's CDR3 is CASSSNRDRYSGNTIYF. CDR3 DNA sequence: TGTGCCAGCAGCTCAAACCGGGACAGATACTCTGGAAACACCATATATTTT.

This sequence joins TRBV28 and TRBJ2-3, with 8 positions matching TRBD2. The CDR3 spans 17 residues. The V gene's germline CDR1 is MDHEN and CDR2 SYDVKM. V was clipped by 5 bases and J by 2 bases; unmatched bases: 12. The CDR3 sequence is CASSPSGSGILTDTQYF. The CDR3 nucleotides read TGTGCCAGCAGTCCCTCGGGTAGCGGGATACTCACAGATACGCAGTATTTT.

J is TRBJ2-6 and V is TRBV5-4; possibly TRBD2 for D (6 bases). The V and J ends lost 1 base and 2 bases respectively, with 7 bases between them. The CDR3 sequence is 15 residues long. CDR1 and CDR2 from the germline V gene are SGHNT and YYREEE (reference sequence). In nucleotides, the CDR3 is TGTGCCAGCAGCTTGCGGAGGGCTGGGGCCAACGTCCTGACTTTC. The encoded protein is CASSLRRAGANVLTF.

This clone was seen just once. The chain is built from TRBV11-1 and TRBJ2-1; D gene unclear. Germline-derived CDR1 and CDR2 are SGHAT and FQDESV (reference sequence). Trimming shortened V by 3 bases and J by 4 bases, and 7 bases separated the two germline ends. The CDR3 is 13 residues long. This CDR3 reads CASSFSRYNEQFF. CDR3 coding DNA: TGTGCCAGCAGCTTCTCCAGATACAATGAGCAGTTCTTC.

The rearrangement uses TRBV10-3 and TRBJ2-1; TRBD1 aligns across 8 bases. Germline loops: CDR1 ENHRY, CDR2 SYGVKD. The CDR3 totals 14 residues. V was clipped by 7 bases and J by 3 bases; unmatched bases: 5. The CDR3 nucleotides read TGTGCCATCACTCAGACAGGGGTCTACAATGAGCAGTTCTTC. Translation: CAITQTGVYNEQFF.

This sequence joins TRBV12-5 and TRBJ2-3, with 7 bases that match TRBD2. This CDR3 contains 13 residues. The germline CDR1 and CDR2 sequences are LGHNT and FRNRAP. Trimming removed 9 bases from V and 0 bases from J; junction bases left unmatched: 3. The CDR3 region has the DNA TGTGCTAGCGGGGAGGGTAGCACAGATACGCAGTATTTT. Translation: CASGEGSTDTQYF.